The rows below give T cell receptor beta chains drawn from one sample of a study of blood T cell repertoires in COVID-19. The assay was immunoSEQ multiplex PCR, and TCRdb's table has in-frame clones only and misses some. The table lists about 110,000 clones, around 80% of them singletons. The sequenced material came from peripheral blood. All receptors derive from a woman at least 80 years old with acute or convalescent COVID-19. Both conserved end residues are trimmed from each CDR3.

j_call v_call cdr3_aa
TRBJ2-1 TRBV6-6 ASSRLASNEQF
TRBJ1-2 TRBV28 ASSLPRDYGYT
TRBJ1-3 TRBV4-2 ASSQDGRPSSGNTIY
TRBJ1-5 TRBV2 ASSPPLPGQGNQPQH
TRBJ2-1 TRBV6-6 AISTGDVNNEQF
TRBJ2-5 TRBV5-1 ASSSQGLAGGETQY
TRBJ2-3 TRBV19 ASSTIGGATDTQY
TRBJ2-2 TRBV3-1/TRBV3-2 ASSHTGQFGELF
TRBJ1-1 TRBV4-2 ASSQDHNTWGGAF
TRBJ1-3 TRBV2 ATLLGRAGNTIY
TRBJ2-1 TRBV6-5 ASSYSMTQGNEQF
TRBJ2-7 TRBV2 ASSERGFSYEQY
TRBJ1-5 TRBV19 ASSIVAGENQPQH
TRBJ2-7 TRBV5-4 ASSRPSGAYEQY
TRBJ2-1 TRBV7-8 ASSLGWSNEQF
TRBJ2-3 TRBV7-6 ASSPLAGSTDTQY
TRBJ1-2 TRBV2 ASSPGGSNYGYT
TRBJ2-3 TRBV6-1 ASKNSGNADTQY
TRBJ1-4 TRBV30 AWAPGQGHEKLF
TRBJ1-1 TRBV7-9 ASSPPGQGSSEAF
TRBJ2-1 TRBV19 ASSIGGDMVEQF
TRBJ2-7 TRBV2 ASTGDFYEQY
TRBJ1-2 TRBV6-1 ASSEVGGAGGYT
TRBJ1-2 TRBV11-2 ASSLGLLDYGYT
TRBJ1-1 TRBV7-9 ASSLRQGSSGNTEAF
TRBJ2-7 TRBV27 ASSPAGTSGRGAYEQY
TRBJ2-1 TRBV9 ASSPGGLAGGAQF
TRBJ2-7 TRBV6-5 ASSSQGRYEQY
TRBJ1-1 TRBV5-1 ASSSGDPRANTEAF
TRBJ2-3 TRBV9 ASNPSGTDTQY
TRBJ1-5 TRBV4-3 ASSQALYSNQPQH
TRBJ1-2 TRBV11-2 ASSLDRDAYGYT
TRBJ2-2 TRBV3-1/TRBV3-2 ASSQGTGGLAGELF
TRBJ2-5 TRBV30 AWSRDSQETQY
TRBJ1-6 TRBV5-1 ASRTGDGGNSPLH
TRBJ2-1 TRBV5-4 ASSRGGAGAYNEQF
TRBJ2-3 TRBV6-4 ASGPGLAKDTQY
TRBJ1-5 TRBV24-1 ATSAGTLRGNQPQH
TRBJ1-1 TRBV24-1 ATRNRGNTEAF
TRBJ2-3 TRBV5-1 ASSLVGRVADTQY
TRBJ1-6 TRBV6-5 ASSYSGVSYNSPLH
TRBJ2-1 TRBV28 ASRPSGGYNEQF
TRBJ2-7 TRBV28 ASSSVGREYEQY
TRBJ2-3 TRBV11-2 ASSDSTSGGDTQY
TRBJ2-2 TRBV2 ASSAYGTSGGRIGELF
TRBJ2-2 TRBV7-7 ASSSRVPLANSRGAV
TRBJ2-1 TRBV30 AWSLSGLAGRREQF
TRBJ2-3 TRBV29-1 SGLQGRTDTQY
TRBJ1-1 TRBV5-1 ASSPNSDTEAF